This T cell receptor beta chain stems from a study of T cells after posttransplantation cyclophosphamide. The naive gate required viable CD3+CD4+ or CD3+CD8+ cells with CCR7+CD45RA+CD45RO-CD95-CD27+CD28+ phenotype. Peripheral blood was collected from the related graft donor on the marrow donation day. The data were produced by immunoSEQ multiplex PCR, yet TCRdb's version contains in-frame clones alone and is incomplete. The top ten hold roughly 0.23% of the sample, which has approximately 28,000 clones, under 95% seen once. Per germline, CDR1 SGHRS and CDR2 YFSETQ. This CDR3 has 15 residues. V was clipped by 4 bases and J by 2 bases, with 13 bases between them.

Input material: naive CD4+ T cells sorted from PBMCs. The receptor was isolated from a woman aged 60-70 years in good health, CMV-negative, and a related stem cell transplant donor. This chain joins TRBV5-1 and TRBJ2-4; D might be TRBD1 (6 bases). The CDR3 sequence is CASSLPGTTKNIQYF. DNA for the CDR3: TGCGCCAGCAGCCTACCCGGGACAACCAAAAACATTCAGTACTTC.